This TCR beta chain was obtained from a study of early T cells in non-severe SARS-CoV-2 infection (dated by TCRdb to about 2021). Regarding the complete study: TCR sequencing used bulk RNA from unsorted whole blood, so alpha and beta chains could not be paired. General conclusions and limits of the study: VDJdb matching was skewed toward anti-spike CD8 responses and likely underestimated virus-specific expansions, missing private and CD4 specificities.

This was a case-control study nested in a cohort of healthcare workers in London, UK, who had nasopharyngeal swab PCR tests and blood samples taken every week. Healthcare workers were recruited during the week of the UK lockdown, between 23 and 31 March 2020, and followed weekly for up to about 15 weeks. Ten or more counts support this clonotype. What antigen it recognizes has not been identified. No much larger clonotype is one base removed from it; base qualities were not supplied. The library was built by means of 5' RACE. Data came from a NextSeq 500. Unique molecular identifiers were attached to individual cDNA molecules in the TCR library protocol so that sequencing error and PCR bias could be corrected. Sequencing covered both TCR alpha and beta chains, and within each sample the abundances of alpha and beta sequences were tightly co-correlated. The paper's processing steps were these. Decombinator V4 was used to annotate TCR sequences for V gene, J gene and CDR3. Expanded TCRs were defined as changing significantly between any two time points under a Poisson model with p below 0.0001. TCR abundances were normalised to the total number of TCRs sequenced per sample and were expressed as counts per million. TRAV1-2 paired with TRAJ12, TRAJ20 or TRAJ33 defined MAIT TCRs, while TRAV10 paired with TRAJ18 defined iNKT TCRs. A search of VDJdb, accessed on 1 November 2021, was run for TCRs annotated to CMV, EBV and SARS-CoV-2, with TCRs annotated for multiple antigens excluded. The public reads were run again by TCRdb, first through fastp at Q25 and then through MiXCR, and only productive beta chains were kept. Each entry is one CDR3 protein sequence, shown with its most common DNA and genes. The V and J calls follow TCRdb's processing rather than the paper's. The sample yields 100,000 or so distinct CDR3 sequences; 10% to 15% were counted once. About 6.2% of the sample goes to the ten largest clones.

Inclusive of the bounding cysteine and phenylalanine, the CDR3 is 15 residues long. Only CDR3 DNA is held: 45 bases, read in frame from base 1. CDR1 and CDR2 were assigned from the germline V gene as MNHEY and SVGAGI. At the junction V is shortened by 6 bases and J by 2 bases; bases outside the gene matches: 7. Material: whole blood. The receptor comes from an adult who was a healthcare worker with PCR-confirmed SARS-CoV-2 infection or an uninfected control (not recorded which). Rearrangement joined TRBV6-5 to TRBJ1-5; 7 junctional bases match TRBD1. DNA sequence: TGTGCCAGCAGGTTAGGGGGCGCGGGCAATCAGCCCCAGCATTTT. It encodes CASRLGGAGNQPQHF.